This entry lists 19 T cell receptor beta chains sequenced from one sample in a study of control samples from healthy donors and cancer patients. Profiled with immunoSEQ multiplex PCR; TCRdb holds only in-frame clones, not every one. This sample has roughly 130,000 clones; approximately 90% occur once, and the top ten carry about 3.4%. Input material: blood. These receptors all stem from a man aged 50-60 years in good health.

This clone appeared a single time. The rearrangement joins TRBV9 to TRBJ1-2, with 9 nucleotides matching TRBD1. This CDR3 contains 14 residues. The trim removed 4 bases at V and 2 bases at J, leaving 3 bases unmatched. The germline CDR1 and CDR2 sequences are SGDLS and YYNGEE. CDR3 nucleotides: TGTGCCAGCAGCATGGGACAGGGAAACTATGGCTACACCTTC. It is translated as CASSMGQGNYGYTF.

The J gene is TRBJ2-5, the V gene TRBV10-3, with 9 bases matching TRBD2. Per germline, CDR1 ENHRY and CDR2 SYGVKD. The CDR3 runs to 14 residues. V dropped 4 bases and J dropped 2; count of bases not matched to a gene: 2. The CDR3 sequence: CAISVSGGQETQYF. For the CDR3, the DNA is TGTGCCATCAGTGTTAGCGGGGGACAAGAGACCCAGTACTTC.

J is TRBJ1-2 and V is TRBV4-1; 10 bases map to TRBD1. Trimming removed 0 bases from V and 6 bases from J; junction bases left unmatched: 10. The CDR3 totals 17 residues. Germline values: CDR1 MGHRA, CDR2 YSYEKL. The CDR3 sequence: CASSQEGDRGSYDGYTF. In nucleotides, the CDR3 is TGCGCCAGCAGCCAAGAGGGGGACAGGGGATCCTATGATGGCTACACCTTC.

In this sample, this clone turned up a few times. The chain links TRBV7-6 to TRBJ1-1, with 8 bases matching TRBD1. This CDR3 contains 15 residues. J was trimmed by 5 bases and V by 5 bases; bases with no gene match: 10. CDR1 is SGHVS, CDR2 FNYEAQ, per germline. The CDR3 coding sequence is TGTGCCAGCAGCCAGGACAGGGTAGGGAAAACTGAAGCTTTCTTT. It codes for CASSQDRVGKTEAFF. The whole variable domain, remainder taken from reference TRBV7-6 and TRBJ1-1, is GAGVSQSPRYKVTKRGQDVALRCDPISGHVSLYWYRQALGQGPEFLTYFNYEAQQDKSGLPNDRFSAERPEGSISTLTIQRTEQRDSAMYRCASSQDRVGKTEAFFGQGTRLTVV.

This chain links TRBV4-2 with TRBJ2-2, with 12 bases matching TRBD2. Germline V gene lookup returns CDR1 LGHNA and CDR2 YNFKEQ. The CDR3 is 17 amino acids. V was pared by 4 bases and J by 1 base, with 4 bases of the junction left unmatched. The CDR3 reads CASSPQGLAGNTGELFF. The CDR3 nucleotides are TGTGCCAGCAGCCCCCAGGGACTAGCGGGGAACACCGGGGAGCTGTTTTTT.

The chain employs TRBV9 and TRBJ2-1; TRBD1 matches at 12 bases. CDR1 and CDR2 (germline): SGDLS, YYNGEE. This CDR3 spans 17 amino acids. J gave up 1 base and V 4 bases, and 6 bases lay outside the gene matches. The DNA of the CDR3 is TGTGCCAGCAGCCAATTGGGACAGGGGGCGTCCTACAATGAGCAGTTCTTC. Protein: CASSQLGQGASYNEQFF. The full variable domain, its missing parts supplied by reference TRBV9 and TRBJ2-1, is DSGVTQTPKHLITATGQRVTLRCSPRSGDLSVYWYQQSLDQGLQFLIQYYNGEERAKGNILERFSAQQFPDLHSELNLSSLELGDSALYFCASSQLGQGASYNEQFFGPGTRLTVL.

This chain uses TRBV11-2 with TRBJ2-6, with D hard to call. The CDR3 sequence is 15 residues long. V was shortened by 5 bases and J by 0 bases, with 8 bases between the two germline ends. CDR1 is SGHAT, CDR2 FQNNGV, per germline. CDR3 bases: TGTGCCAGCAGCCTAAGGATCTCTGGGGCCAACGTCCTGACTTTC. It translates to CASSLRISGANVLTF.

The chain recombines TRBV2 with TRBJ2-1; 8 nucleotides align to TRBD1. Unmatched junction bases numbered 4, after V lost 3 bases and J lost 6 bases. In germline, CDR1 is SNHLY, CDR2 FYNNEI. The CDR3 runs to 14 residues. CDR3 protein: CASSEGQEPNEQFF. The CDR3 DNA is TGTGCCAGCAGTGAGGGACAGGAGCCCAATGAGCAGTTCTTC.

This chain joins TRBV2 and TRBJ2-7; TRBD1 matches at 9 bases. J gave up 6 bases and V 6 bases, and 9 bases lay outside the gene matches. CDR3 length equals 14 residues. Germline CDR1 reads SNHLY; CDR2 reads FYNNEI. The chain's CDR3 is CASRTGTGSLEQYF. The CDR3 DNA reads as TGTGCCAGCAGGACCGGGACAGGGTCCCTCGAGCAGTACTTC.

The gene calls are TRBV18 and TRBJ1-2; D is uncertain. Germline V gives CDR1 KGHSH, CDR2 LQKENI. The CDR3 runs 15 residues. Trimming left V 2 bases short and J 0 bases short, with 10 bases between. This CDR3 reads CASSPFVLANYGYTF. The CDR3 DNA is TGTGCCAGCTCACCATTCGTGTTAGCTAACTATGGCTACACCTTC.

This sequence joins TRBV18 and TRBJ1-2; D unclear. V lost 6 bases and J 0 bases, leaving 11 bases between the germline ends. The CDR3 loop spans 14 amino acids. The germline V gene has CDR1 KGHSH and CDR2 LQKENI. CDR3 sequence (DNA): TGTGCCAGCTCCCCCCGGGATGCTAACTATGGCTACACCTTC. It yields the protein CASSPRDANYGYTF.

This chain links TRBV2 with TRBJ2-4; the match to TRBD1 covers 9 bases. CDR1 is SNHLY and CDR2 is FYNNEI in the germline V gene. The CDR3 length is 15 residues. Trimming took 6 bases from V and 1 from J; bases not matched to a gene: 4. CDR3 nucleotides: TGTGCCAGCAGCGGAACAGGGGGCGCCAAAAACATTCAGTACTTC. Amino acids: CASSGTGGAKNIQYF.

V gene TRBV7-3 combines with J gene TRBJ2-3, with TRBD2 matching over 10 bases. Germline V gives CDR1 SGHTA, CDR2 FQGTGA. V gave up 1 base and J gave up 2 bases; unmatched junction bases: 6. CDR3 length equals 17 residues. The CDR3 bases are TGTGCCAGCAGCTTAATGGGCGGGACTAGCGACACAGATACGCAGTATTTT. It yields the protein CASSLMGGTSDTDTQYF.

The chain carries TRBV5-1 and TRBJ1-3, with D hard to call. Germline V lookup: CDR1 SGHRS, CDR2 YFSETQ. The length of the CDR3 is 14 residues. Deletions cut 4 bases from V and 0 bases from J, with 8 bases between. CDR3 residues: CASSPQYSGNTIYF. The CDR3 DNA reads as TGCGCCAGCAGCCCACAGTACTCTGGAAACACCATATATTTT.

The chain recombines TRBV20-1 with TRBJ1-2; D is undetermined. Germline V gene sequence: CDR1 DFQATT, CDR2 SNEGSKA (reference sequence). The CDR3 runs 11 residues. Trimming removed 6 bases from V and 4 bases from J, with 9 bases in between. As DNA, the CDR3 is TGCAGTGCACAACCTGCCTATGGCTACACCTTC. Encoded protein: CSAQPAYGYTF.

J is TRBJ2-7 and V is TRBV2, with D unclear. The V gene's germline CDR1 is SNHLY and CDR2 FYNNEI. The germline V and J ends were trimmed by 0 bases and 4 bases, with 16 bases remaining between them. The CDR3 runs 16 residues. CDR3 DNA sequence: TGTGCCAGCAGTGAAGCGCTTCAGATCAAGTTTTACGAGCAGTACTTC. It translates to CASSEALQIKFYEQYF.

The chain uses TRBV11-1 and TRBJ2-5, with D perhaps matching TRBD2 (5 bases). Trimming pared 5 bases from V and 1 base from J, leaving 8 bases between. The V gene's germline CDR1 is SGHAT and CDR2 FQDESV (reference sequence). The CDR3 is 13 amino acids. The CDR3 nucleotides read TGTGCCAGCAGCGAGGAGGCCCAAGAGACCCAGTACTTC. It yields the protein CASSEEAQETQYF.

This clone has a handful of counts. The chain employs TRBV15 and TRBJ1-6, with D hard to call. Trimming left V 0 bases short and J 8 bases short, with 11 bases between. Per the germline V gene, CDR1 is LNHNV and CDR2 is YYDKDF (reference sequence). The CDR3 runs 15 residues. CDR3 nucleotide sequence: TGTGCCACCAGCAGAGATCTGGTTTCGGATTCACCCCTCCACTTT. Translated, it gives CATSRDLVSDSPLHF. Combining the CDR3 with reference TRBV15 and TRBJ1-6 gives the whole variable domain DAMVIQNPRYQVTQFGKPVTLSCSQTLNHNVMYWYQQKSSQAPKLLFHYYDKDFNNEADTPDNFQSRRPNTSFCFLDIRSPGLGDTAMYLCATSRDLVSDSPLHFGNGTRLTVT.

This clone showed up just once. The V call is TRBV5-8, the J call TRBJ1-3; D is undetermined. Deletions cut 1 base from V and 0 bases from J, with 8 bases between. The CDR3 runs to 15 residues. Germline-derived CDR1 and CDR2 are SGHTS and YDEGEE. The CDR3 is CASSLRSFSGNTIYF. DNA for the CDR3: TGTGCCAGCAGCTTGAGATCCTTCTCTGGAAACACCATATATTTT. The full variable domain, in which reference TRBV5-8 and TRBJ1-3 provide the parts outside the CDR3, is EAGVTQSPTHLIKTRGQQATLRCSPISGHTSVYWYQQALGLGLQFLLWYDEGEERNRGNFPPRFSGRQFPNYSSELNVNALELEDSALYLCASSLRSFSGNTIYFGEGSWLTVV.